One sample yielded the 3 T cell receptor beta chains listed below, sequenced in a study of T cells after yellow fever vaccination. TCRdb processed the 5' RACE reads anew with MiXCR; each CDR3 protein has one entry. Of 550,000 or so distinct CDR3 sequences in the sample, about a fifth were seen once. The sequenced sample was PBMCs, obtained 15 days after the yellow fever booster vaccination. The receptors come from a man younger than 40 who received the YFV17D yellow fever vaccine.

The rearrangement uses TRBV7-2 and TRBJ2-7, with 8 bases that match TRBD2. V lost 5 bases and J lost 4; bases outside the gene matches: 7. CDR3 length equals 14 residues. The germline gives CDR1 SGHTA, CDR2 FQGNSA. The CDR3 sequence: CASSLLTSGYEQYF. In nucleotides, the CDR3 is TGTGCCAGCAGCCTACTCACTAGCGGATACGAGCAGTACTTC.

The chain employs TRBV5-1 and TRBJ2-7; D is possibly TRBD1 (6 bases). Germline values: CDR1 SGHRS, CDR2 YFSETQ. This CDR3 spans 15 amino acids. The V gene lost 2 bases and the J gene lost 0 bases, with 12 bases spanning the gap. The CDR3 sequence is CASSFNRDSSYEQYF. CDR3 sequence (DNA): TGCGCCAGCAGCTTTAACAGGGATAGCTCCTACGAGCAGTACTTC.

The chain joins TRBV7-2 to TRBJ1-1; D is unclear. With 2 bases removed from V and 1 base from J, the gap between germline ends came to 8 bases. CDR3 length: 14 amino acids. Germline assignment: CDR1 SGHTA and CDR2 FQGNSA. This CDR3 is CASSLIPQNTEAFF. The CDR3 coding sequence is TGTGCCAGCAGCTTAATTCCCCAGAACACTGAAGCTTTCTTT.